A selection of T cell receptor beta chains follows, all from one sample in a study of vaccination and CD4 T cells after COVID-19. TCRdb re-called the PCR reads through MiXCR, storing one row per CDR3 protein. Among approximately 40,000 distinct CDR3 sequences listed, 36% were seen once. The sample was CD4+ T cells from blood, taken about 7 months after SARS-CoV-2 vaccination. All receptors derive from a human donor who had recovered from COVID-19. CDR3s include the opening cysteine and the closing phenylalanine or tryptophan. The order of the fields is clone size, D gene, J gene, V gene, CDR3 DNA, CDR3 protein. A D gene is named only where the DNA matches it firmly. Rows may omit the clone size; those that give it use once, few, many or a size class.

abundance: NA; d_gene: NA; j_gene: TRBJ1-5; v_gene: TRBV18; CDR3nt: TGTGCCAGCTCACCAAGTAGTCAGCCCCAGCATTTT; CDR3aa: CASSPSSQPQHF
abundance: few; d_gene: NA; j_gene: TRBJ1-1; v_gene: TRBV4-1; CDR3nt: TGCGCCAGCAGCCAACCCTACAATTACGACAGCGACTCTGAAGCTTTCTTT; CDR3aa: CASSQPYNYDSDSEAFF
abundance: few; d_gene: NA; j_gene: TRBJ1-5; v_gene: TRBV28; CDR3nt: TGTGCCAGCAGTCAACCCCCCCCTCAGCCCCAGCATTTT; CDR3aa: CASSQPPPQPQHF
abundance: NA; d_gene: NA; j_gene: TRBJ1-1; v_gene: TRBV27; CDR3nt: TGTGCCAGCAGTTGGGCGGGGAACACTAAAGCTTTCTTT; CDR3aa: CASSWAGNTKAFF
abundance: few; d_gene: TRBD2; j_gene: TRBJ2-7; v_gene: TRBV7-8; CDR3nt: TGTGCCAGCAGCCTACTAGCGGGAGGCTCCGAGCAGTACTTC; CDR3aa: CASSLLAGGSEQYF
abundance: few; d_gene: TRBD2; j_gene: TRBJ2-2; v_gene: TRBV20-1; CDR3nt: TGCAGTGCTAGAACTAGCGGTACGAACACCGGGGAGCTGTTTTTT; CDR3aa: CSARTSGTNTGELFF
abundance: NA; d_gene: NA; j_gene: TRBJ2-2; v_gene: TRBV10-1; CDR3nt: TGCGCCAGCAGTGAGTCAAGCCTTTTAAGGGGCGGGGAGCTGTTTTTT; CDR3aa: CASSESSLLRGGELFF
abundance: NA; d_gene: NA; j_gene: TRBJ2-1; v_gene: TRBV12-3/TRBV12-4; CDR3nt: TGTGCCAGCAGTTTAAGGACGGAGCAGTTCTTC; CDR3aa: CASSLRTEQFF
abundance: NA; d_gene: TRBD1; j_gene: TRBJ1-1; v_gene: TRBV5-4; CDR3nt: TGTGCCAGCAGCCCTATAGACAGGGAGGGTGAAGCTTTCTTT; CDR3aa: CASSPIDREGEAFF
abundance: NA; d_gene: NA; j_gene: TRBJ1-1; v_gene: TRBV18; CDR3nt: TGTGCCAGCTCACCGACACACTCTGAAGCTTTCTTT; CDR3aa: CASSPTHSEAFF
abundance: NA; d_gene: NA; j_gene: TRBJ1-3; v_gene: TRBV6-2/TRBV6-3; CDR3nt: TGTGCCAGCAGCAATAGACACACATCCTCTGGAAACACCATATATTTT; CDR3aa: CASSNRHTSSGNTIYF
abundance: few; d_gene: NA; j_gene: TRBJ1-2; v_gene: TRBV6-2/TRBV6-3; CDR3nt: TGTGCCAGCAGCCGCGGGGGGCTGCTGGTAGGCTACACCTTC; CDR3aa: CASSRGGLLVGYTF
abundance: NA; d_gene: NA; j_gene: TRBJ2-1; v_gene: TRBV10-3; CDR3nt: TGTGCCATCAGTGGGACTTCCGGGGAGGTCAATGAGCAGTTCTTC; CDR3aa: CAISGTSGEVNEQFF
abundance: NA; d_gene: NA; j_gene: TRBJ2-7; v_gene: TRBV10-3; CDR3nt: TGTGCCTCATCGGACGGTCTTTACGAGCAGTACTTC; CDR3aa: CASSDGLYEQYF
abundance: NA; d_gene: TRBD2; j_gene: TRBJ2-1; v_gene: TRBV27; CDR3nt: TGTGCCAGCAGTGACAGACTAGCGGGGTTTGAGCAGTTCTTC; CDR3aa: CASSDRLAGFEQFF
abundance: few; d_gene: TRBD2; j_gene: TRBJ2-3; v_gene: TRBV20-1; CDR3nt: TGCAGTGCTAGTCTTACTAGCGGCACAGATACGCAGTATTTT; CDR3aa: CSASLTSGTDTQYF
abundance: few; d_gene: NA; j_gene: TRBJ2-7; v_gene: TRBV6-2/TRBV6-3; CDR3nt: TGTGCCAGCAGTTACTCTACCGGGAGAGGCCTATACGAGCAGTACTTC; CDR3aa: CASSYSTGRGLYEQYF
abundance: NA; d_gene: NA; j_gene: TRBJ2-7; v_gene: TRBV28; CDR3nt: TGTGCCAGCAGACCATACCAGGGTTACGAGCAGTACTTC; CDR3aa: CASRPYQGYEQYF
abundance: NA; d_gene: TRBD2; j_gene: TRBJ2-1; v_gene: TRBV10-3; CDR3nt: TGTGCCATCAGGCCGGGACTAGCCTACAATGAGCAGTTCTTC; CDR3aa: CAIRPGLAYNEQFF
abundance: NA; d_gene: TRBD2; j_gene: TRBJ2-7; v_gene: TRBV28; CDR3nt: TGTGCCAGTTACCGGACTAGCGGGAACGAGCAGTACTTC; CDR3aa: CASYRTSGNEQYF
abundance: NA; d_gene: NA; j_gene: TRBJ1-5; v_gene: TRBV6-5; CDR3nt: TGTGCCAGCAGTTACTCATCTAGCAATCAGCCCCAGCATTTT; CDR3aa: CASSYSSSNQPQHF
abundance: few; d_gene: NA; j_gene: TRBJ2-7; v_gene: TRBV28; CDR3nt: TGTGCCAGCAGTTTAATGGGGGGCTCTAGATTAAGGCAGTACTTC; CDR3aa: CASSLMGGSRLRQYF
abundance: NA; d_gene: NA; j_gene: TRBJ1-2; v_gene: TRBV25-1; CDR3nt: TGTGCCAGCAGTGGGACAGCAGGATATGGCTACACCTTC; CDR3aa: CASSGTAGYGYTF
abundance: many; d_gene: NA; j_gene: TRBJ1-5; v_gene: TRBV20-1; CDR3nt: TGCAGTGCTTCAGGGAACCCAAGCAATCAGCCCCAGCATTTT; CDR3aa: CSASGNPSNQPQHF
abundance: once; d_gene: TRBD2; j_gene: TRBJ2-5; v_gene: TRBV9; CDR3nt: TGTGCCAGCAGCGTAGATCGACTAGCAGGGACCCAGTACTTC; CDR3aa: CASSVDRLAGTQYF
abundance: few; d_gene: NA; j_gene: TRBJ2-3; v_gene: TRBV20-1; CDR3nt: TGCAGTGCTAAGGACTACTTCACAGATACGCAGTATTTT; CDR3aa: CSAKDYFTDTQYF
abundance: NA; d_gene: TRBD2; j_gene: TRBJ2-1; v_gene: TRBV20-1; CDR3nt: TGCAGTGCCAACGCGGGAGGATCCTACAATGAGCAGTTCTTC; CDR3aa: CSANAGGSYNEQFF
abundance: NA; d_gene: TRBD1; j_gene: TRBJ1-5; v_gene: TRBV28; CDR3nt: TGTGCCAGCAGTTTAAGGGCAGGGGGCGGTCAGCCCCAGCATTTT; CDR3aa: CASSLRAGGGQPQHF
abundance: NA; d_gene: NA; j_gene: TRBJ2-1; v_gene: TRBV2; CDR3nt: TGTGCCAGCAGGAGACAGGGAGGGCAGTTCTTC; CDR3aa: CASRRQGGQFF
abundance: NA; d_gene: NA; j_gene: TRBJ2-7; v_gene: TRBV20-1; CDR3nt: TGCAGTGCTGAGACCGAGAGTGCCTACGAGCAGTACTTC; CDR3aa: CSAETESAYEQYF
abundance: NA; d_gene: TRBD2; j_gene: TRBJ2-5; v_gene: TRBV2; CDR3nt: TGTGCCAGCAGTAAAACCGGGACTAGCGGGAGGGAGACCCAGTACTTC; CDR3aa: CASSKTGTSGRETQYF
abundance: NA; d_gene: TRBD1; j_gene: TRBJ2-3; v_gene: TRBV6-1; CDR3nt: TGTGCCAGCAAGGAAGGGACAGGGGGTACAGATACGCAGTATTTT; CDR3aa: CASKEGTGGTDTQYF
abundance: few; d_gene: NA; j_gene: TRBJ2-7; v_gene: TRBV20-1; CDR3nt: TGCAGTGCTAGAGATTATCAGGGCCTTAAGAACGAGCAGTACTTC; CDR3aa: CSARDYQGLKNEQYF
abundance: once; d_gene: NA; j_gene: TRBJ1-6; v_gene: TRBV6-1; CDR3nt: TGTGCCAGCAGGGACAGATATAATTCACCCCTCCACTTT; CDR3aa: CASRDRYNSPLHF
abundance: NA; d_gene: TRBD2; j_gene: TRBJ2-7; v_gene: TRBV20-1; CDR3nt: TGCAGTGTCCTAAGGCGGGGGGCTTCCTACGAGCAGTACTTC; CDR3aa: CSVLRRGASYEQYF
abundance: few; d_gene: NA; j_gene: TRBJ1-1; v_gene: TRBV7-2; CDR3nt: TGTGCCAGCACCAGACATGAGGCTGAAGCTTTCTTT; CDR3aa: CASTRHEAEAFF
abundance: NA; d_gene: NA; j_gene: TRBJ2-7; v_gene: TRBV19; CDR3nt: TGTGCCAGTAGTATGAGTGCCCCGTCCTACGAGCAGTACTTC; CDR3aa: CASSMSAPSYEQYF
abundance: NA; d_gene: NA; j_gene: TRBJ2-2; v_gene: TRBV27; CDR3nt: TGTGCCACCACCCACCTGAGGGGGGAGAACACCGGGGAGCTGTTTTTT; CDR3aa: CATTHLRGENTGELFF
abundance: few; d_gene: NA; j_gene: TRBJ2-7; v_gene: TRBV27; CDR3nt: TGTGCCAGCAGTTTACCCTTTGGCTCTGAGCAGTACTTC; CDR3aa: CASSLPFGSEQYF
abundance: NA; d_gene: NA; j_gene: TRBJ2-3; v_gene: TRBV24-1; CDR3nt: TGTGCCACCAGTGATTTTTTATCAGATACGCAGTATTTT; CDR3aa: CATSDFLSDTQYF